This TCR beta chain was observed in a study of human T cells and chemical hapten exposure. Whole-study results and caveats: Expanded TCRs made up significantly more big CDR3 similarity clusters than controls did.

Using its own MiXCR run on the RACE reads, TCRdb lists one record per CDR3 protein. The sample has 35,000 to 40,000 distinct CDR3 sequences; roughly 10% are singletons. Specified time point: pre-sensitization, week 0. Treatment indicated: therapeutic diphenylcyclopropenone sensitization with weekly scalp DPC. Losses at the gene ends were 3 bases for V and 2 bases for J; bases not matched to a gene: 8. The CDR3 loop spans 16 amino acids. This clonotype was observed a few times. The target antigen is unknown. The chain carries TRBV23-1 and TRBJ2-7, with 9 bases that match TRBD2. TRBV23-1 is noted as an ORF with a role that remains uncertain. The material sequenced was whole blood, taken in connection with sensitization to the hapten diphenylcyclopropenone (DPC). This sequence originates from a man under 40 with alopecia areata. Some clones in this sample may be carry-over from other donors' samples. The CDR3 sequence is CASSQLLAGVAYEQYV. CDR3 coding DNA: TGCGCCAGCAGTCAGTTATTAGCGGGAGTCGCCTACGAGCAGTACGTC.